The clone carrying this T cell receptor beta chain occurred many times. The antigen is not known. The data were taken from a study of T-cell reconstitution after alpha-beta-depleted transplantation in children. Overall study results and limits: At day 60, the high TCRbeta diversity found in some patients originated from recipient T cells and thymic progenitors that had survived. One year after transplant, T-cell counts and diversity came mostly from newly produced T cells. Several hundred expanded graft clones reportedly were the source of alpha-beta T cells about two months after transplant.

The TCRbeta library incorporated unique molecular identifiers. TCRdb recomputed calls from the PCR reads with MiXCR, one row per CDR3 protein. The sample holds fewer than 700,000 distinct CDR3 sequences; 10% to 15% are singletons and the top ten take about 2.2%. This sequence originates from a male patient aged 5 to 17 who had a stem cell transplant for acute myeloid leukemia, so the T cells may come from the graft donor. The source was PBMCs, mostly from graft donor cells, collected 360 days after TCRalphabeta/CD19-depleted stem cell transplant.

The chain's CDR3 is CASSLAGGAGETQYF. CDR3 in DNA: TGTGCCAGCAGCTTAGCCGGGGGGGCGGGGGAGACCCAGTACTTC. This chain uses TRBV11-2 with TRBJ2-5; TRBD2 agrees at 8 bases. There are 15 residues in the CDR3. V lost 1 base to trimming and J lost 5 bases; unmatched junction nucleotides: 6. Germline V gene lookup returns CDR1 SGHAT and CDR2 FQNNGV.